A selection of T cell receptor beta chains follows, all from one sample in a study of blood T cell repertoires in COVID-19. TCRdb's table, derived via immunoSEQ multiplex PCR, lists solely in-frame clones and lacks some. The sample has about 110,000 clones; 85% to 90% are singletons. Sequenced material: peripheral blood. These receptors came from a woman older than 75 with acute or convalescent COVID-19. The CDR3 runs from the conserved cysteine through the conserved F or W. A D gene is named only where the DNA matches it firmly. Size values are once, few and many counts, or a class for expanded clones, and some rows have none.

CDR3: CASSQESGQGADTQYF; DNA: TGCGCCAGCAGCCAAGAGAGCGGACAGGGAGCAGATACGCAGTATTTT; size: NA; J: TRBJ2-3; D: TRBD1; V: TRBV4-1
CDR3: CARARGNTEAFF; DNA: TGTGCCAGAGCAAGAGGGAACACTGAAGCTTTCTTT; size: NA; J: TRBJ1-1; D: NA; V: TRBV5-3
CDR3: CASRETGIGTEAFF; DNA: TGTGCCAGCAGGGAAACAGGAATCGGCACTGAAGCTTTCTTT; size: NA; J: TRBJ1-1; D: NA; V: TRBV27
CDR3: CATSDPFPDTQYF; DNA: TGTGCCACCAGTGACCCGTTCCCAGATACGCAGTATTTT; size: NA; J: TRBJ2-3; D: NA; V: TRBV24-1
CDR3: CASSTGQVTEAFF; DNA: TGTGCCAGCAGTACGGGACAGGTCACTGAAGCTTTCTTT; size: NA; J: TRBJ1-1; D: TRBD1; V: TRBV7-2
CDR3: CASSSDRGSGNEKLFF; DNA: TGTGCCAGCAGTTCCGACAGGGGATCTGGTAATGAAAAACTGTTTTTT; size: once; J: TRBJ1-4; D: TRBD1; V: TRBV6-6
CDR3: CAISERDIYGYTF; DNA: TGTGCCATCAGTGAGCGGGACATCTATGGCTACACCTTC; size: NA; J: TRBJ1-2; D: NA; V: TRBV10-3
CDR3: CASSPTGVGREQYF; DNA: TGTGCCAGCAGCCCGACAGGGGTCGGCCGCGAGCAGTACTTC; size: NA; J: TRBJ2-7; D: TRBD1; V: TRBV6-5
CDR3: CASSMSTGVRTEAFF; DNA: TGCGCCAGCAGCATGTCGACAGGGGTTCGCACTGAAGCTTTCTTT; size: NA; J: TRBJ1-1; D: TRBD1; V: TRBV5-1
CDR3: CATSRTTSNEQYF; DNA: TGTGCCACCAGCAGGACTACCTCCAATGAGCAGTACTTC; size: NA; J: TRBJ2-7; D: NA; V: TRBV15
CDR3: CASSFSGDQPQHF; DNA: TGTGCCAGCAGTTTCTCGGGAGATCAGCCCCAGCATTTT; size: few; J: TRBJ1-5; D: NA; V: TRBV12-3/TRBV12-4
CDR3: CASSFQSPNEKLFF; DNA: TGTGCCAGCAGTTTTCAGTCACCCAACGAAAAACTGTTTTTT; size: NA; J: TRBJ1-4; D: NA; V: TRBV27
CDR3: CASSLFDRGRGTYNEQFF; DNA: TGTGCCAGCAGTTTATTTGACCGAGGGCGGGGGACCTACAATGAGCAGTTCTTC; size: NA; J: TRBJ2-1; D: TRBD2; V: TRBV28
CDR3: CAWSVRRQGDYGYTF; DNA: TGTGCCTGGAGTGTACGACGGCAGGGTGACTATGGCTACACCTTC; size: NA; J: TRBJ1-2; D: NA; V: TRBV30
CDR3: CASSRGYEQYF; DNA: TGTGCCAGCAGCCGAGGATACGAGCAGTACTTC; size: once; J: TRBJ2-7; D: NA; V: TRBV28
CDR3: CATRAGSQETQYF; DNA: TGTGCCACTCGAGCGGGGTCCCAAGAGACCCAGTACTTC; size: NA; J: TRBJ2-5; D: TRBD2; V: TRBV10-3
CDR3: CASSQLVGEQYF; DNA: TGTGCCAGCAGTCAACTTGTTGGCGAGCAGTACTTC; size: NA; J: TRBJ2-7; D: NA; V: TRBV7-9
CDR3: CAWSVQANYGYTF; DNA: TGTGCCTGGAGTGTTCAGGCCAACTATGGCTACACCTTC; size: once; J: TRBJ1-2; D: NA; V: TRBV30
CDR3: CASSPADRGEEQYF; DNA: TGTGCCAGCAGTCCCGCCGACAGGGGCGAAGAGCAGTACTTC; size: few; J: TRBJ2-7; D: TRBD1; V: TRBV28
CDR3: CAISESNAVNTEAFF; DNA: TGTGCCATCAGTGAGTCAAATGCGGTGAACACTGAAGCTTTCTTT; size: NA; J: TRBJ1-1; D: NA; V: TRBV10-3
CDR3: CAISESISGANVLTF; DNA: TGTGCCATCAGTGAGAGCATCTCTGGGGCCAACGTCCTGACTTTC; size: NA; J: TRBJ2-6; D: NA; V: TRBV10-3
CDR3: CASWGRDNEKLFF; DNA: TGTGCCAGCTGGGGGAGGGATAATGAAAAACTGTTTTTT; size: NA; J: TRBJ1-4; D: NA; V: TRBV11-3
CDR3: CASSIDGHGTGETQYF; DNA: TGTGCCAGTAGTATAGACGGGCACGGGACAGGGGAGACCCAGTACTTC; size: NA; J: TRBJ2-5; D: TRBD1; V: TRBV19
CDR3: CASSLIALQETQYF; DNA: TGTGCCAGCAGCTTGATCGCGTTACAAGAGACCCAGTACTTC; size: NA; J: TRBJ2-5; D: NA; V: TRBV5-4
CDR3: CASSIGRVSGANVLTF; DNA: TGTGCCAGTAGTATAGGCCGGGTTTCAGGGGCCAACGTCCTGACTTTC; size: NA; J: TRBJ2-6; D: NA; V: TRBV19
CDR3: CASSLEQGNIQYF; DNA: TGTGCCAGCAGTTTAGAACAGGGAAACATTCAGTACTTC; size: NA; J: TRBJ2-4; D: NA; V: TRBV12-3/TRBV12-4
CDR3: CAISESGTSNTEAFF; DNA: TGTGCCATCAGTGAGAGTGGGACATCGAACACTGAAGCTTTCTTT; size: NA; J: TRBJ1-1; D: NA; V: TRBV10-3
CDR3: CASSQEGAGNQPQHF; DNA: TGCGCCAGCAGCCAAGAGGGGGCAGGCAATCAGCCCCAGCATTTT; size: NA; J: TRBJ1-5; D: NA; V: TRBV4-1
CDR3: CASSDRGIATNEKLFF; DNA: TGTGCCAGTAGTGACAGGGGGATTGCAACTAATGAAAAACTGTTTTTT; size: NA; J: TRBJ1-4; D: TRBD1; V: TRBV19
CDR3: CASSLWTGGTEAFF; DNA: TGTGCCAGCAGTTTATGGACAGGGGGAACTGAAGCTTTCTTT; size: once; J: TRBJ1-1; D: TRBD1; V: TRBV27
CDR3: CASSGTGSEAFF; DNA: TGTGCCAGCTCGGGGACAGGGTCTGAAGCTTTCTTT; size: once; J: TRBJ1-1; D: TRBD1; V: TRBV18
CDR3: CASSAGQKYEQYF; DNA: TGTGCCAGCTCAGCGGGACAGAAGTACGAGCAGTACTTC; size: NA; J: TRBJ2-7; D: NA; V: TRBV18
CDR3: CASSSGGGYEQYF; DNA: TGCGCCAGCAGCTCCGGGGGGGGCTACGAGCAGTACTTC; size: NA; J: TRBJ2-7; D: TRBD2; V: TRBV5-1
CDR3: CASSFQAENTEAFF; DNA: TGTGCCAGCAGCTTTCAGGCAGAGAACACTGAAGCTTTCTTT; size: once; J: TRBJ1-1; D: NA; V: TRBV5-5
CDR3: CASSLGNTGDTGELFF; DNA: TGTGCCAGCAGCTTAGGAAACACAGGGGACACCGGGGAGCTGTTTTTT; size: NA; J: TRBJ2-2; D: TRBD1; V: TRBV7-9
CDR3: CASSAATGLFYGYTF; DNA: TGTGCCAGCAGTGCCGCCACAGGGTTGTTCTATGGCTACACCTTC; size: NA; J: TRBJ1-2; D: NA; V: TRBV28
CDR3: CASSYGTSYNTGELFF; DNA: TGTGCCAGCTCATACGGGACTAGCTATAACACCGGGGAGCTGTTTTTT; size: NA; J: TRBJ2-2; D: TRBD2; V: TRBV18
CDR3: CASSFRDFYEQYF; DNA: TGTGCCAGCAGCTTTCGGGACTTCTACGAGCAGTACTTC; size: NA; J: TRBJ2-7; D: NA; V: TRBV7-9
CDR3: CASSPKLDTTNEKLFF; DNA: TGTGCCAGCAGCCCAAAACTGGACACGACTAATGAAAAACTGTTTTTT; size: NA; J: TRBJ1-4; D: NA; V: TRBV7-6
CDR3: CASSLGAGNQPQHF; DNA: TGTGCCAGCAGCTTGGGGGCAGGGAATCAGCCCCAGCATTTT; size: NA; J: TRBJ1-5; D: NA; V: TRBV7-9
CDR3: CAIRKDSTGNTIYF; DNA: TGTGCCATCAGGAAGGACAGCACTGGAAACACCATATATTTT; size: NA; J: TRBJ1-3; D: NA; V: TRBV10-3
CDR3: CASRALTDTQYF; DNA: TGTGCCAGCAGGGCCCTCACAGATACGCAGTATTTT; size: few; J: TRBJ2-3; D: NA; V: TRBV2
CDR3: CASSPRRDRLPSGNTIYF; DNA: TGTGCCAGCTCACCTAGGAGGGACAGGCTACCCTCTGGAAACACCATATATTTT; size: once; J: TRBJ1-3; D: TRBD1; V: TRBV18
CDR3: CASSQGSRDTQYF; DNA: TGCGCCAGCAGCCAAGGTAGCAGAGATACGCAGTATTTT; size: NA; J: TRBJ2-3; D: NA; V: TRBV4-3
CDR3: CASSQDPPGGAMETQYF; DNA: TGCGCCAGCAGCCAAGACCCCCCCGGGGGGGCCATGGAGACCCAGTACTTC; size: NA; J: TRBJ2-5; D: TRBD2; V: TRBV4-1
CDR3: CASSFLRGSSPLHF; DNA: TGTGCCAGCAGTTTTCTGCGGGGTAGTTCACCCCTCCACTTT; size: NA; J: TRBJ1-6; D: NA; V: TRBV27